Here is one TCR beta chain with its context. Its antigen is undetermined. This sample is part of a study of cytomegalovirus exposure and HLA in healthy donors. General study points: A link between a missense DCLRE1C variant and TCR beta V- and J-gene trimming emerged from a later analysis. In a later analysis, across HLA loci, associated TCR counts were highest for DRB1, lowest for HLA-C. Sequencing likely caused a cluster of highly shared sequence variants. In vitro assays verified that a few CMV-associated chains recognized CMV antigens specifically.

Primers: 60 Vbeta forward and 13 Jbeta reverse. Profiling relied on immunoSEQ multiplex PCR, and the TCRdb table lists in-frame clones only, not all of them. The sample comprises 150,000 to 200,000 clones, around 84% of which are singletons, and roughly 2.6% rests with the top ten. Trimming took 6 bases from V and 3 from J, leaving 24 bases between them. The CDR3 totals 18 residues. Germline lookup yields CDR1 SNHLY and CDR2 FYNNEI. This receptor was obtained from a woman in her 50s in good health and CMV-seropositive. This rearrangement joins TRBV2 to TRBJ2-4; D is possibly TRBD1 (6 bases). Sequenced sample: PBMCs. In DNA, the CDR3 is TGTGCCAGCAGCCAAACGACCCCTCCAGGGGTTGGCAAAAACATTCAGTACTTC. This gives the protein CASSQTTPPGVGKNIQYF.